This is a list of T cell receptor beta chains from one sample in a study of human T cells and chemical hapten exposure. Using its own MiXCR run on the RACE reads, TCRdb lists one record per CDR3 protein. In the table there are more than 110,000 distinct CDR3 sequences, 12% of which are singletons. Sequencing used whole blood, obtained in connection with sensitization to the hapten diphenylcyclopropenone (DPC). The receptors were gathered from a woman aged 50 to 65 with alopecia areata. Some clones in this sample may be carry-over from other donors' samples. Both conserved end residues are part of each CDR3. D genes are given only for firm matches. Size is stated for part of the rows, as once, few or many counts, or as a class when the clone is expanded.

J gene,D gene,V gene,clone size,CDR3 DNA,CDR3 protein
TRBJ2-7,TRBD2,TRBV11-2,.,TGTGCCAGCAGCTTAGCACTAGCGGGTGCCTACGAGCAGTACTTC,CASSLALAGAYEQYF
TRBJ2-1,.,TRBV11-2,.,TGTGCCAGCAGCTTAGGACTATTCAATGAGCAGTTCTTC,CASSLGLFNEQFF
TRBJ2-1,TRBD2,TRBV19,.,TGTGCCAGTAGTTTAGCGGGAGGGCCAGGCTATGAGCAGTTCTTC,CASSLAGGPGYEQFF
TRBJ1-5,.,TRBV19,.,TGTGCCAGTACCCGAAGGGACTATAGCAATCAGCCCCAGCATTTT,CASTRRDYSNQPQHF
TRBJ2-1,.,TRBV11-2,.,TGTGCCAGCAGCTTAGATCGGGCGGGGTCGTGGAATGAGCAGTTCTTC,CASSLDRAGSWNEQFF
TRBJ1-1,.,TRBV20-1,.,TGCAGTGCTAGAGAGAGGATCGCTGAAGCTTTCTTT,CSARERIAEAFF
TRBJ2-7,TRBD1,TRBV7-2,.,TGTGCCATTCGGACAGGGACCTACGAGCAGTACTTC,CAIRTGTYEQYF
TRBJ1-1,TRBD1,TRBV27,many,TGTGCCAGCAGTCCAGGGACAGGGGGAAAGAACACTGAAGCTTTCTTT,CASSPGTGGKNTEAFF
TRBJ2-1,.,TRBV20-1,few,TGCAGTGCTTCCCGGAGCGCCTTCTACAATGAGCAGTTCTTC,CSASRSAFYNEQFF
TRBJ2-3,.,TRBV5-1,many,TGCGCCAGCAGCTTGGTAGGGAACACAGATACGCAGTATTTT,CASSLVGNTDTQYF
TRBJ1-3,.,TRBV7-9,.,TGTGCCAGCAGCTCACCACAGGCCCCCGGGGGTGCCTACGGAAACACCATATATTTT,CASSSPQAPGGAYGNTIYF
TRBJ2-5,TRBD1,TRBV11-2,few,TGTGCCAGCAGCTCGTGGACAGGGGTGAGAGAGACCCAGTACTTC,CASSSWTGVRETQYF
TRBJ2-5,.,TRBV29-1,.,TGCAGCGTTGCTGGTAACCAGTACCAAGAGACCCAGTACTTC,CSVAGNQYQETQYF
TRBJ2-3,TRBD2,TRBV24-1,many,TGTGCCACCAGTGATTTGAGGACTAGCGGGAGGGATACGCAGTATTTT,CATSDLRTSGRDTQYF
TRBJ1-2,TRBD1,TRBV10-3,few,TGTGCCATCAGTAGGACAGGTCCTAACTATGGCTACACCTTC,CAISRTGPNYGYTF
TRBJ2-1,TRBD2,TRBV6-5,.,TGTGCCAGCAGTTATCGAAGACTAGCGGGAGGGTCGAACAATGAGCAGTTCTTC,CASSYRRLAGGSNNEQFF
TRBJ2-1,TRBD2,TRBV7-3,.,TGTGCCAGCAGCCTTCTAGCGGATTTCTCCTACAATGAGCAGTTCTTC,CASSLLADFSYNEQFF
TRBJ1-3,TRBD1,TRBV18,.,TGTGCCAGCTCACCACCGGGACAGGGGAATTCCGGAAACACCATATATTTT,CASSPPGQGNSGNTIYF
TRBJ2-3,.,TRBV27,.,TGTGCCAGCAGTCCCCACCCAGCAGGCACAGATACGCAGTATTTT,CASSPHPAGTDTQYF
TRBJ2-7,.,TRBV2,.,TGTGTCAGCAGTGTCCCGAGGTCCCGACCCGAGGAGCAGTACTTC,CVSSVPRSRPEEQYF
TRBJ2-2,.,TRBV14,few,TGTGCCAGCGGACAGACCACCGGGGAGCTGTTTTTT,CASGQTTGELFF
TRBJ1-5,TRBD1,TRBV6-6,many,TGTGCCAGCAGTCCCAGGGACAGGGGGCTGTCTCAGCCCCAGCATTTT,CASSPRDRGLSQPQHF
TRBJ2-5,.,TRBV7-9,.,TGTGCCAGCAGCCCCCTGACAGCCGAGCAAGAGACCCAGTACTTC,CASSPLTAEQETQYF
TRBJ1-2,TRBD1,TRBV12-3/TRBV12-4,many,TGTGCCATCTCTTGGGTCGGGACAGCGAATCGTAACTATGGCTACACCTTC,CAISWVGTANRNYGYTF
TRBJ2-2,.,TRBV7-9,.,TGTGCCAGCAGCTTAATGGAGAGCGCCGGGGAGCTGTTTTTT,CASSLMESAGELFF
TRBJ1-4,.,TRBV19,.,TGTACCAGTAGTACCAGAGCTAAGAATGAAAAACTGTTTTTT,CTSSTRAKNEKLFF
TRBJ2-1,.,TRBV28,.,TGTGCCAGCACAAAGGGGCCTAATTACAATGAGCAGTTCTTC,CASTKGPNYNEQFF
TRBJ2-3,TRBD2,TRBV5-1,many,TGCGCCAGCAGCCCCAAGACTAGCGGGTCTGGCACAGATACGCAGTATTTT,CASSPKTSGSGTDTQYF
TRBJ2-1,TRBD1,TRBV5-4,few,TGTGCCAGCAGCTTGGCACAGGGGGCTGGGAATGAGCAGTTCTTC,CASSLAQGAGNEQFF
TRBJ1-1,TRBD1,TRBV9,many,TGTGCCAGCAGCGGCCGAGACTACGGACAGGTGAACACTGAAGCTTTCTTT,CASSGRDYGQVNTEAFF
TRBJ2-7,.,TRBV6-1,.,TGTGCCAGCAGCCTCCATACCTACGAGCAGTACTTC,CASSLHTYEQYF
TRBJ2-6,.,TRBV29-1,few,TGCAGCGTCGCGGACGGGTTCTCTGGGGCCAACGTCCTGACTTTC,CSVADGFSGANVLTF
TRBJ2-3,.,TRBV29-1,many,TGCAGCGTTGCCCTCCCATTGGATACGCAGTATTTT,CSVALPLDTQYF
TRBJ2-2,.,TRBV28,.,TGTGCCAGCAGTTTATCCGGCAGGGTAGGGGAGCTGTTTTTT,CASSLSGRVGELFF
TRBJ2-1,.,TRBV24-1,few,TGTGCCACCAGTGATAGGAGCCCCCGTAATGAGCAGTTCTTC,CATSDRSPRNEQFF
TRBJ2-5,TRBD1,TRBV11-3,.,TGTGCCAGCAGCTTATACGCCGGGACAGGAAAAGAGACCCAGTACTTC,CASSLYAGTGKETQYF
TRBJ1-2,.,TRBV29-1,few,TGCAGCGTTGAAGTCAGGGGCGGAGGCTACACCTTC,CSVEVRGGGYTF
TRBJ1-2,.,TRBV18,many,TGTGCCAGCTCAAAGGACGAAACGGGGGGTGGCTACACCTTC,CASSKDETGGGYTF
TRBJ2-3,TRBD2,TRBV5-6,.,TGTGCCAGCAGCTTGCCCGGCGGGAGCATCACAGATACGCAGTATTTT,CASSLPGGSITDTQYF
TRBJ2-1,.,TRBV5-1,.,TGCGCCAGCAGCCCTAATGTAGCCGGGAGTCTAAATGAGCAGTTCTTC,CASSPNVAGSLNEQFF
TRBJ1-5,.,TRBV2,.,TGTGCCAGCAGTGAATGGGGTCCCCAGCCCCAGCATTTT,CASSEWGPQPQHF
TRBJ2-1,TRBD2,TRBV7-9,many,TGTGCCAGCGTCGCGGGAGAGTACAATGAGCAGTTCTTC,CASVAGEYNEQFF
TRBJ1-1,.,TRBV18,.,TGTGCCAGCAAAGTAGACACTGAAGCTTTCTTT,CASKVDTEAFF
TRBJ1-3,TRBD1,TRBV10-1,many,TGCGCCAGCAGTGACCAGGGGGCCTCTGGAAACACCATATATTTT,CASSDQGASGNTIYF
TRBJ1-5,.,TRBV19,.,TGTGCCAGTAGATGGAGGGACACCCCTCCGAACAATCAGCCCCAGCATTTT,CASRWRDTPPNNQPQHF
TRBJ2-7,.,TRBV20-1,many,TGCAGTGCTAGAGATTCGGCGGGTAGGACCTACGAGCAGTACTTC,CSARDSAGRTYEQYF
TRBJ2-7,.,TRBV5-1,.,TGCGCCAGCAGCATCGGACGGAGCTCCTACGAGCAGTACTTC,CASSIGRSSYEQYF
TRBJ2-1,.,TRBV10-2,few,TGCGCCAGCCGGGGGTCCGAGTACAATGAGCAGTTCTTC,CASRGSEYNEQFF
TRBJ2-4,.,TRBV6-6,.,TGTGCCAGCAGTTACGGGCTTACGGCAGGATGGTCCATTCAGTACTTC,CASSYGLTAGWSIQYF
TRBJ2-2,TRBD2,TRBV5-1,few,TGCGCCAGCAGCTTGGAGGGAAGCGGGAGCAGAACCGGGGAGCTGTTTTTT,CASSLEGSGSRTGELFF